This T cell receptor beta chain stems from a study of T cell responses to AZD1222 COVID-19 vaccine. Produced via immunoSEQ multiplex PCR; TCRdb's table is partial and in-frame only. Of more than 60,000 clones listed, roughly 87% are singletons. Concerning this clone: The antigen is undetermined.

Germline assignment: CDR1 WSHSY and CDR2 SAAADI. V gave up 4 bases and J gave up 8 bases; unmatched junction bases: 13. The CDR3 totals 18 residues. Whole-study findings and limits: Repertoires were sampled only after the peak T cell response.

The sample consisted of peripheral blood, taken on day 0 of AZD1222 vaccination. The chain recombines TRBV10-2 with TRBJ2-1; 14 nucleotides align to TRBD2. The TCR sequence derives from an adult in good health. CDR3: CASSVTSGRASFGYEQFF. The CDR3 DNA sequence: TGCGCCAGCAGTGTGACTAGCGGGAGGGCCTCGTTCGGCTATGAGCAGTTCTTC.